These T cell receptor beta chains were read from a single sample in a study of shared T cell receptors in the human thymus. Sequencing was performed with immunoSEQ multiplex PCR; in TCRdb, only in-frame clones are kept and a portion is missing. The sample has hundreds of thousands of clones, over 75% seen once. The sample was also linked to a second study, of human thymus T cells.

Source material: thymocytes. The receptors here all came from a boy less than two years old with a congenital heart defect. The CDR3 runs from the conserved cysteine through the conserved F or W. A D gene is named only where the DNA matches it firmly. Size values are once, few and many counts, or a class for expanded clones, and some rows have none.

v_call	j_call	d_call	clone_size	cdr3_aa	cdr3_nt
TRBV30	TRBJ2-1	.	.	CAWSVREPYNEQFF	TGTGCCTGGAGTGTAAGGGAGCCCTACAATGAGCAGTTCTTC
TRBV6-1	TRBJ2-7	TRBD2	.	CASFRTSFHEQYF	TGTGCCAGCTTTCGGACTAGCTTCCACGAGCAGTACTTC
TRBV10-2	TRBJ2-7	TRBD2	.	CASSQLGGRELYEQYF	TGCGCCAGCAGTCAGCTCGGAGGGCGGGAGCTCTACGAGCAGTACTTC
TRBV4-2	TRBJ2-7	.	once	CASSPMGWAEQYF	TGTGCCAGCAGCCCCATGGGCTGGGCAGAGCAGTACTTC
TRBV13	TRBJ2-3	TRBD2	.	CASSLGRLAGANTDTQYF	TGTGCCAGCAGCTTAGGCCGGCTAGCGGGAGCGAACACAGATACGCAGTATTTT
TRBV19	TRBJ1-5	TRBD1	few	CASSEQGEEQPQHF	TGTGCCAGTAGTGAACAGGGGGAAGAACAGCCCCAGCATTTT
TRBV7-9	TRBJ2-1	TRBD2	.	CASSLGGRVASGSDNEQFF	TGTGCCAGCAGCTTAGGAGGTAGGGTGGCTAGCGGGAGTGACAATGAGCAGTTCTTC
TRBV5-6	TRBJ2-7	TRBD1	.	CASSSRQGNGEQYF	TGTGCCAGCAGCTCCCGACAGGGGAACGGCGAGCAGTACTTC
TRBV5-1	TRBJ2-5	TRBD1	.	CASSLEGAKTQYF	TGCGCCAGCAGCTTGGAGGGGGCGAAGACCCAGTACTTC
TRBV27	TRBJ2-5	TRBD2	.	CASTLDWRGAPPQETQYF	TGTGCCAGCACCCTCGATTGGCGGGGGGCCCCACCCCAAGAGACCCAGTACTTC
TRBV11-2	TRBJ2-7	TRBD1	.	CASTFAPRQGVREQYF	TGTGCCAGCACCTTCGCCCCCCGACAGGGCGTTCGCGAGCAGTACTTC
TRBV5-4	TRBJ2-7	TRBD2	.	CASSLLAGGPYEQYF	TGTGCCAGCAGCTTACTAGCGGGAGGGCCTTACGAGCAGTACTTC
TRBV6-4	TRBJ1-4	.	few	CASRADPTNEKLFF	TGTGCCAGCAGGGCAGATCCAACTAATGAAAAACTGTTTTTT
TRBV13	TRBJ2-2	TRBD2	.	CASSSSGLAENTGELFF	TGTGCCAGCAGCTCTTCGGGACTAGCGGAGAACACCGGGGAGCTGTTTTTT
TRBV9	TRBJ2-7	TRBD2	.	CASSPAGGGRYEQYF	TGTGCCAGCAGCCCAGCTGGGGGCGGGAGGTACGAGCAGTACTTC
TRBV4-2	TRBJ2-7	.	.	CASSQGPRGSLSGRQYF	TGTGCCAGCAGCCAAGGACCTAGGGGCTCTCTGTCAGGTCGGCAGTACTTC
TRBV5-6	TRBJ2-3	TRBD2	.	CASSLGAGTSGTDTQYF	TGTGCCAGCAGCTTGGGGGCCGGGACTAGCGGCACAGATACGCAGTATTTT
TRBV11-3	TRBJ2-1	.	.	CASSHTGEYNEQFF	TGTGCCAGCAGCCATACTGGGGAGTACAATGAGCAGTTCTTC
TRBV4-1	TRBJ2-4	.	.	CASSQVVGKNIQYF	TGCGCCAGCAGCCAAGTAGTCGGCAAAAACATTCAGTACTTC
TRBV7-2	TRBJ2-7	.	.	CASTKGETRYEQYF	TGTGCCAGCACAAAGGGGGAGACGAGATACGAGCAGTACTTC
TRBV7-9	TRBJ1-3	TRBD1	.	CASSSQGASGNTIYF	TGTGCCAGCAGCTCCCAGGGGGCCTCTGGAAACACCATATATTTT
TRBV5-1	TRBJ2-1	.	.	CASRPSSSYNEQFF	TGCGCCAGCAGGCCCTCGAGCTCCTACAATGAGCAGTTCTTC
TRBV18	TRBJ2-5	TRBD2	.	CASSPETSGRIQETQYF	TGTGCCAGCTCACCAGAGACTAGCGGGAGGATACAAGAGACCCAGTACTTC
TRBV28	TRBJ2-7	TRBD2	.	CASSTRRLASYEQYF	TGTGCCAGCAGTACACGTCGACTAGCATCCTACGAGCAGTACTTC
TRBV4-3	TRBJ2-1	.	.	CASSQDLGARGCAQFF	TGCGCCAGCAGCCAAGATCTGGGGGCGAGGGGGTGTGCGCAGTTCTTC
TRBV30	TRBJ2-3	TRBD2	once	CASFCQGTSGIGDTQYF	TGTGCCTCCTTCTGCCAAGGGACTAGCGGGATAGGAGATACGCAGTATTTT
TRBV27	TRBJ2-2	TRBD2	.	CASSSRLAGDTGELFF	TGTGCCAGCAGTTCAAGACTAGCGGGAGACACCGGGGAGCTGTTTTTT
TRBV7-9	TRBJ2-7	.	.	CASSLSRRERTEQYF	TGTGCCAGCAGCTTGTCGAGGAGAGAGAGAACAGAGCAGTACTTC
TRBV5-6	TRBJ2-7	TRBD2	.	CASSLIALAGYEQYF	TGTGCCAGCAGCTTGATTGCTCTAGCGGGCTACGAGCAGTACTTC
TRBV6-5	TRBJ2-7	TRBD2	.	CASSLREEEYF	TGTGCCAGCAGTTTGCGGGAGGAGGAGTACTTC
TRBV29-1	TRBJ2-3	TRBD2	.	CSVEERSGRTLDTQYF	TGCAGCGTTGAAGAACGTAGCGGGAGGACACTGGATACGCAGTATTTT
TRBV27	TRBJ2-3	.	once	CASSPRGRGRDTQYF	TGTGCCAGCTCTCCTCGCGGGCGGGGGCGCGATACGCAGTATTTT
TRBV6-5	TRBJ1-1	.	.	CASSTHTRANTEAFF	TGTGCCAGCAGTACCCACACCAGGGCGAACACTGAAGCTTTCTTT
TRBV11-2	TRBJ1-5	.	.	CASSLDGPLGNQPQHF	TGTGCCAGCAGCTTAGATGGCCCCCTTGGCAATCAGCCCCAGCATTTT
TRBV19	TRBJ2-1	.	.	CASSPGERHRGYNEQFF	TGTGCCAGTAGCCCTGGGGAACGGCATCGGGGCTACAATGAGCAGTTCTTC
TRBV7-9	TRBJ1-5	.	.	CASSLAELGGESNQPQHF	TGTGCCAGCAGCTTAGCGGAGTTAGGAGGTGAAAGCAATCAGCCCCAGCATTTT
TRBV27	TRBJ2-2	TRBD2	.	CASSLSLVIAGGPGDGELFF	TGTGCCAGCAGTTTATCGTTGGTGATAGCGGGAGGGCCCGGGGACGGGGAGCTGTTTTTT
TRBV19	TRBJ1-5	.	.	CASSIYGQPQHF	TGTGCCAGTAGTATCTATGGTCAGCCCCAGCATTTT
TRBV30	TRBJ1-2	TRBD1	.	CAYPMPGQGYGYTF	TGTGCCTATCCGATGCCGGGACAGGGCTATGGCTACACCTTC
TRBV18	TRBJ2-5	.	.	CASSPLGPRGETQYF	TGTGCCAGCTCCCCCCTGGGGCCCCGAGGAGAGACCCAGTACTTC
TRBV11-2	TRBJ2-3	TRBD2	.	CASRPGTSGLPTDTQYF	TGTGCCAGCAGGCCCGGGACTAGCGGGCTTCCTACAGATACGCAGTATTTT
TRBV5-5	TRBJ2-5	.	.	CASSSNRVPQETQYF	TGTGCCAGCAGCTCAAACAGGGTTCCCCAAGAGACCCAGTACTTC
TRBV10-2	TRBJ2-7	.	.	CASSESSRESPYEQYF	TGCGCCAGCAGTGAGTCCAGCCGGGAGAGCCCCTACGAGCAGTACTTC
TRBV4-3	TRBJ2-5	TRBD2	.	CASSPNPQREVQWEHQVETQYF	TGCGCCAGCAGCCCCAACCCCCAGCGGGAGGTTCAGTGGGAACATCAAGTGGAGACCCAGTACTTC
TRBV19	TRBJ2-2	TRBD2	.	CASRAGAGELFF	TGTGCCAGTCGAGCGGGAGCCGGGGAGCTGTTTTTT
TRBV14	TRBJ2-7	.	few	CASSHPRQGSSYEQYF	TGTGCCAGCAGCCACCCGAGGCAGGGGAGCTCCTACGAGCAGTACTTC
TRBV4-2	TRBJ1-2	.	.	CASSQVTARRVYGYTF	TGTGCCAGCAGCCAAGTCACAGCCAGGAGGGTCTATGGCTACACCTTC
TRBV10-1	TRBJ2-3	TRBD2	.	CASSPPAGTSPRTDTQYF	TGCGCCAGCAGCCCCCCTGCCGGGACTAGTCCCCGCACAGATACGCAGTATTTT
TRBV5-1	TRBJ2-1	TRBD2	.	CASSHTSGRSHEQFF	TGCGCCAGCAGCCATACTAGCGGGAGAAGTCATGAGCAGTTCTTC
TRBV11-2	TRBJ2-3	.	.	CASSGQISDTQYF	TGTGCCAGCAGCGGGCAGATCTCAGATACGCAGTATTTT